These 14 T cell receptor beta chains share one sample of origin, sequenced in a study of T cell responses to AZD1222 COVID-19 vaccine. Data came from immunoSEQ multiplex PCR; TCRdb stores just in-frame clones and leaves some out. This table holds 150,000 to 200,000 clones, about nine tenths found once. The sequencing used peripheral blood, collected on day 0 of AZD1222 vaccination. These receptors originate from an adult in good health.

This clone has only a few counts. The chain couples TRBV18 to TRBJ2-3; 9 bases are shared with TRBD2. From germline, CDR1 is KGHSH and CDR2 LQKENI. The CDR3 covers 16 residues. The ends lost 1 base at V and 5 bases at J; junction bases unmatched: 7. The DNA of the CDR3 is TGTGCCAGCTCACCACGGTCGGCGGGGGGGCAAGATACGCAGTATTTT. Protein sequence: CASSPRSAGGQDTQYF.

The gene calls are TRBV28 and TRBJ1-6, with 8 bases that match TRBD1. CDR3 length: 15 amino acids. Germline CDR1 MDHEN, CDR2 SYDVKM. Trimming took 5 bases from V and 8 from J; bases not matched to a gene: 8. Here the CDR3 DNA reads TGTGCCAGCAGTCCACGGACAGGGCAGGATTCACCCCTCCACTTT. Translation gives CASSPRTGQDSPLHF.

The rearrangement joins TRBV27 to TRBJ2-1; 9 nucleotides align to TRBD2. Germline V gene data show CDR1 as MNHEY and CDR2 as SMNVEV (reference sequence). This CDR3 is 15 amino acids long. The trim removed 5 bases at V and 5 bases at J, leaving 7 bases unmatched. CDR3 protein: CASSRERGANNEQFF. The CDR3 DNA reads as TGTGCCAGCAGTCGCGAGCGGGGGGCGAACAATGAGCAGTTCTTC.

DNA of the CDR3: TGTGCCAGCAGCTTAGCGCTAGGGGATGGCTACACCTTC. Its translation is CASSLALGDGYTF. The chain combines TRBV7-2 with TRBJ1-2; TRBD1 is a possible D gene (5 bases). Germline V gene lookup returns CDR1 SGHTA and CDR2 FQGNSA. The CDR3 extends over 13 amino acids. V was shortened by 0 bases and J by 6 bases, with 8 bases between the two germline ends. Variable domain in full (rest from reference TRBV7-2 and TRBJ1-2): GAGVSQSPSNKVTEKGKDVELRCDPISGHTALYWYRQSLGQGLEFLIYFQGNSAPDKSGLPSDRFSAERTGGSVSTLTIQRTQQEDSAVYLCASSLALGDGYTFGSGTRLTVV.

The chain couples TRBV2 to TRBJ2-3; the match to TRBD2 covers 7 bases. J lost 2 bases, V lost 2 bases, and 7 bases had no gene match. Germline CDR1 is SNHLY and CDR2 is FYNNEI. CDR3 size: 16 residues. As DNA, the CDR3 is TGTGCCAGCAGTGAAATCGCTAGCGGAACCACAGATACGCAGTATTTT. Translation: CASSEIASGTTDTQYF.

The V call is TRBV5-4, the J call TRBJ2-7; D is possibly TRBD2 (5 bases). The V and J ends lost 4 bases and 3 bases respectively, with 14 bases between them. The CDR3 has 14 amino acids. Germline values: CDR1 SGHNT, CDR2 YYREEE (reference sequence). CDR3 DNA sequence: TGTGCCAGCAGCGACAAGCGGACCGTCTACGAGCAGTACTTC. Translating it yields CASSDKRTVYEQYF.

The table lists this clone with a few counts. The V gene is TRBV6-1, the J gene TRBJ2-7; no clear D gene. The V gene's germline CDR1 is MNHNS and CDR2 SASEGT. This CDR3 has 15 residues. Trimming stripped 2 bases from V and 1 base from J, with 12 bases between. CDR3 DNA sequence: TGTGCCAGCAGTGAATTTCTTACATCATCCTACGAGCAGTACTTC. Its translation: CASSEFLTSSYEQYF.

CDR3 DNA sequence: TGTGCCAGCAGCCGGACGGCGAACACCGGGGAGCTGTTTTTT. It yields the protein CASSRTANTGELFF. The V call is TRBV7-7, the J call TRBJ2-2; D ambiguous. The germline V gene has CDR1 SSHAT and CDR2 FNYEAQ (reference sequence). Trimming stripped 5 bases from V and 0 bases from J, with 7 bases between. This CDR3 spans 14 amino acids.

The rearrangement uses TRBV9 and TRBJ1-6, with D uncertain. CDR3 size: 16 residues. Deletions cut 4 bases from V and 1 base from J, with 12 bases between. Per germline, CDR1 SGDLS and CDR2 YYNGEE. Written as DNA, the CDR3 is TGTGCCAGCAGCCCCGAAGGAGTATCCTATAATTCACCCCTCCACTTT. Translated: CASSPEGVSYNSPLHF.

The chain uses TRBV18 and TRBJ2-3; the match to TRBD2 covers 7 bases. Looked up from germline, CDR1 is KGHSH and CDR2 is LQKENI. The CDR3 is 15 amino acids. After removal of 4 bases from V and 3 bases from J, the junction contained 7 bases not matched to a gene. The CDR3 DNA reads TGTGCCAGCTCACGGACGGGGGGTCAGACAGATACGCAGTATTTT. It specifies CASSRTGGQTDTQYF.

DNA for the CDR3: TGCGCCAGCAGCCGAGCCGGAGCGGCTAACTATGGCTACACCTTC. Protein product: CASSRAGAANYGYTF. The chain uses TRBV4-3 and TRBJ1-2; D uncertain. The V gene's germline CDR1 is LGHNA and CDR2 YSLEER. The germline V and J ends were trimmed by 4 bases and 0 bases, with 12 bases remaining between them. This CDR3 is 15 amino acids long.

This chain uses TRBV9 with TRBJ2-3; D perhaps matches TRBD2 (6 bases). There are 15 residues in the CDR3. Germline V lookup: CDR1 SGDLS, CDR2 YYNGEE. V was clipped by 4 bases and J by 0 bases, with 12 bases between them. This CDR3 is CASSFRLGSTDTQYF. The CDR3 bases are TGTGCCAGCAGCTTCAGACTAGGTAGCACAGATACGCAGTATTTT.

The chain recombines TRBV3-1 (or the pseudogene TRBV3-2) with TRBJ2-3; 7 positions agree with TRBD2. The germline V gene has CDR1 LGHDT and CDR2 YNNKEL (reference sequence). This CDR3 has 15 residues. Trimming cost V 5 bases and J 5 bases; bases outside gene matches: 10. In DNA, the CDR3 is TGTGCCAGCAGCGGCCGGACTAGGGCGGGAGATACGCAGTATTTT. This codes for CASSGRTRAGDTQYF.

The V call is TRBV10-1, the J call TRBJ2-5; tentative D call: TRBD2 (5 bases). The length of the CDR3 is 15 residues. Germline V gene data show CDR1 as WNHNN and CDR2 as SYGVQD (reference sequence). V lost 5 bases and J 2 bases, leaving 15 bases between the germline ends. The CDR3 is CASSRFESGQETQYF. In nucleotides, the CDR3 is TGCGCCAGCAGTAGGTTTGAAAGCGGTCAAGAGACCCAGTACTTC.